The 10 T cell receptor beta chains in this list originate from one sample, sequenced in a study of CD8 T cells in acute hepatitis C reinfection. Study-level results: All groups preferentially used TRBV04 and TRBV06, which was not due to overrepresentation in the naive pool.

Data came from immunoSEQ multiplex PCR; TCRdb stores just in-frame clones and leaves some out. The data show about 3,700 clones, less than 45% seen once. Indicated time point: acute HCV infection, within 168 days of estimated infection date. Sequencing of hepatitis C virus-specific cells was done ex vivo rather than after in vitro expansion. Here the sequenced sample was HCV NS3-1073 tetramer-sorted CD8+ T cells from PBMCs, taken during acute infection. These receptors all stem from a man aged 30 to 45 with chronic hepatitis C.

The genes are TRBV4-2 and TRBJ1-1, with TRBD1 as a possible D gene (6 bases). CDR3 length: 13 amino acids. Germline V gives CDR1 LGHNA, CDR2 YNFKEQ. The germline V and J ends were trimmed by 2 bases and 5 bases, with 9 bases remaining between them. CDR3 DNA sequence: TGTGCCAGCAGCCAACAGGGGAGTACTGAAGCTTTCTTT. This gives the protein CASSQQGSTEAFF.

The gene calls are TRBV6-4 and TRBJ2-7, with a possible D match to TRBD2 (6 bases). V lost 4 bases and J 5 bases, leaving 15 bases between the germline ends. Germline values: CDR1 MRHNA, CDR2 SNTAGT. This CDR3 contains 14 residues. The CDR3: CASSAGEGSNEQYF. The CDR3, as DNA: TGTGCCAGCAGTGCGGGAGAGGGAAGCAACGAGCAGTACTTC.

In this sample, this clone turned up a few times. The rearrangement links TRBV19 to TRBJ2-7, with D possibly called TRBD1 or TRBD2 (5 bases each). This CDR3 comprises 15 residues. From germline, CDR1 is LNHDA and CDR2 SQIVND (reference sequence). Trimming removed 1 base at V and 2 bases at J, with 12 bases between. The CDR3 coding sequence is TGTGCCAGTAGTATAGGGGACGCCGCCCCCTACGAGCAGTACTTC. It encodes CASSIGDAAPYEQYF.

The J gene is TRBJ2-5, the V gene TRBV4-3; TRBD1 matches at 9 bases. Trimming removed 1 base from V and 10 bases from J; junction bases left unmatched: 10. CDR3 length: 15 amino acids. Germline V gene lookup returns CDR1 LGHNA and CDR2 YSLEER. CDR3 nucleotides: TGCGCCAGCAGCCAAGGGACAGGGGCCCCGGAGGGCCAGTACTTC. This translates into CASSQGTGAPEGQYF.

This clone occurred once. The V and J genes are TRBV5-4 and TRBJ2-7; 8 bases are shared with TRBD2. Unmatched junction bases numbered 11, after V lost 4 bases and J lost 5 bases. The CDR3 has 15 amino acids. CDR1 is SGHNT and CDR2 is YYREEE in the germline V gene (reference sequence). This CDR3 reads CASSQEVAGGNEQYF. The CDR3 DNA follows: TGTGCCAGCAGCCAAGAGGTCGCGGGAGGCAACGAGCAGTACTTC.

This clone was observed a handful of times. This chain connects TRBV4-3 to TRBJ2-7, with TRBD2 matching over 8 bases. Unmatched junction bases numbered 13, after V lost 0 bases and J lost 3 bases. There are 18 residues in the CDR3. CDR1 and CDR2 from the germline V gene are LGHNA and YSLEER. The CDR3 nucleotides are TGCGCCAGCAGCCAAGAACCACCGGGGGCGGGGGGAAACTACGAGCAGTACTTC. Translation gives CASSQEPPGAGGNYEQYF.

The chain has TRBV4-2 and TRBJ2-1; the D is unclear. The CDR3 is 13 amino acids. V lost 0 bases, J lost 9 bases, and 9 bases lay in between. CDR1 LGHNA and CDR2 YNFKEQ come from the germline V gene. The CDR3: CASSQEYGSEQFF. CDR3 in DNA: TGTGCCAGCAGCCAAGAGTACGGCAGTGAGCAGTTCTTC.

This clone qualifies as medium-sized. The chain carries TRBV6-4 and TRBJ1-2; 10 bases are a match to TRBD1. The CDR3 runs 20 residues. Germline V lookup: CDR1 MRHNA, CDR2 SNTAGT. J gave up 6 bases and V 0 bases, and 19 bases lay outside the gene matches. CDR3 amino acids: CASSDSTGGAFREFIHGYTF. The CDR3 region has the DNA TGTGCCAGCAGTGACTCGACAGGGGGCGCTTTTCGTGAGTTCATACATGGCTACACCTTC.

The rearrangement joins TRBV2 to TRBJ2-5; TRBD2 matches 7 bases. CDR1 SNHLY and CDR2 FYNNEI come from the germline V gene. J was trimmed by 5 bases and V by 4 bases; bases with no gene match: 16. There are 17 residues in the CDR3. The CDR3 loop is CASSGLIGRLAGETQYF. CDR3 bases: TGTGCCAGCAGTGGTCTGATCGGCCGACTAGCTGGGGAGACCCAGTACTTC.

This clone showed up just a few times. The rearrangement joins TRBV6-5 to TRBJ1-3, with a possible D match to TRBD1 (5 bases). Germline values: CDR1 MNHEY, CDR2 SVGAGI. This CDR3 comprises 11 residues. V was shortened by 6 bases and J by 9 bases, with 9 bases between the two germline ends. CDR3 sequence: CASRSGFTIYF. The DNA of the CDR3 is TGTGCCAGCAGGTCAGGGTTCACCATATATTTT.